This entry concerns a single TCR beta chain. The antigen is unknown. These data originate in a study of OX40 agonist ivuxolimab in advanced cancers. Study context: Dose-escalation patients suffered from hepatocellular carcinoma, melanoma, renal cell or head and neck cancer.

With V trimmed by 8 bases and J by 4 bases, 8 bases remained unmatched. Germline CDR1 reads MDHEN; CDR2 reads SYDVKM. The CDR3 loop spans 14 amino acids. Overall study findings and caveats: Expanded clones belonging to CD8+ T cells outnumbered, on average, those of CD4+. Partial responders dosed at 0.1-3.0 mg/kg displayed clonal expansion ranking among the lowest.

Peripheral blood came from all dose cohorts at three timepoints. TCRdb keeps only in-frame clones here, not all; method: immunoSEQ multiplex PCR. The data show over 55,000 clones, 65% to 90% seen once. This specimen was CD4+ or CD8+ T cells sorted from blood, taken in a trial of the OX40 agonist ivuxolimab. The genes are TRBV28 and TRBJ2-7, with 10 bases aligning to TRBD1. The sequence was collected from an adult with an advanced solid tumor such as melanoma, head and neck, liver or kidney cancer. The CDR3 DNA reads TGTGCCAGCGCAACTCCGGGACAGGGGTACGAGCAGTACTTC. Translating it yields CASATPGQGYEQYF.